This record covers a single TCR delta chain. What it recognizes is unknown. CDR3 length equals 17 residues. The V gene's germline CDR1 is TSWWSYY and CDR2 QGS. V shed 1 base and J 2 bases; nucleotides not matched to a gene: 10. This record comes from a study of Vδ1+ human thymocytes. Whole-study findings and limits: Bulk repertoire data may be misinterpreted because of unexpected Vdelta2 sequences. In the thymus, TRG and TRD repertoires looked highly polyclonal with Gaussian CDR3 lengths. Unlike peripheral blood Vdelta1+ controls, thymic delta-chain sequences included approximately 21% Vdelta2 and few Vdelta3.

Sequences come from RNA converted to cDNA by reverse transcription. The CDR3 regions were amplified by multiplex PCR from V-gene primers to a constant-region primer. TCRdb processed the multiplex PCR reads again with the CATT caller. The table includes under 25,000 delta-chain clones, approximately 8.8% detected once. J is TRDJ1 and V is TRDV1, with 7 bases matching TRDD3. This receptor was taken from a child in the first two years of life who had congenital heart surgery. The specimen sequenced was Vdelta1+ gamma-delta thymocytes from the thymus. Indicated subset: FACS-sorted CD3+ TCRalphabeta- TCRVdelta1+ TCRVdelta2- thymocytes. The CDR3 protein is CALGERGEGDWTDKLIF. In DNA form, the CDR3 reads TGTGCTCTTGGGGAACGGGGAGAGGGGGATTGGACCGATAAACTCATCTTT.